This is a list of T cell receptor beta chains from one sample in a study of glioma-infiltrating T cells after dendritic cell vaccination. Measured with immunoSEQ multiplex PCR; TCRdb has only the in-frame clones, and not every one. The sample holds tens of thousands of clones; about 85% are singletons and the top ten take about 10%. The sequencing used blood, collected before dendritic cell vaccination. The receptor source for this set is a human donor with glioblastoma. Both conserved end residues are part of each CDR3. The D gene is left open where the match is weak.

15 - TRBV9 CASSVATGTLYEQYF
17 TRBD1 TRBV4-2 CASSQGSGTAGNQPQHF
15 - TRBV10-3 CAISEMTGPNQPQHF
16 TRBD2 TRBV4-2 CASSQDGLAVTDTQYF
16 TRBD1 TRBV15 CATSRGQGGPSTEAFF
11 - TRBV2 CASSASYEQYF
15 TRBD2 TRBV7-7 CASSPRGLSQETQYF
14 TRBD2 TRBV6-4 CASSATSGSGEQFF
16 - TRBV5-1 CASSLERQMSTDTQYF
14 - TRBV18 CASSPALQITEAFF
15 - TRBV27 CASSKNRVAKNIQYF
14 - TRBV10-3 CAITRQSPSGELFF
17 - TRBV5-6 CASSLVAGPKAGYEQYF
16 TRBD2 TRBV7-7 CASSRGLAGVGETQYF
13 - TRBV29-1 CSVQQGSSSPLHF
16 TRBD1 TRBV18 CASSPIDRAGNYGYTF
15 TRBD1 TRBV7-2 CASSATGTGDEKLFF
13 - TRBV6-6 CAISGQGGYEQYF
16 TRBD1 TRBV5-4 CASSPVPGTVPGEQYF
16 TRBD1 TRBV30 CAWTLPGQVSTDTQYF
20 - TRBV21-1 CASSKIGGGQAQLRNQPQHF
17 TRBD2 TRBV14 CASSQPGTSGAYNEQFF
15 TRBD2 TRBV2 CASRGLAGGRETQYF
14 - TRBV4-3 CASSQDQGLYGYTF
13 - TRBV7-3 CASGESRVSEQYF
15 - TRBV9 CASSVGGASNQPQHF
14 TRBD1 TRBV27 CASSLEGANYGYTF
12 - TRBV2 CASSDRGYGYTF
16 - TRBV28 CASYTSGSFGGGTQYF
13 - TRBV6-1 CASTGAPGNTIYF
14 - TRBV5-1 CASSRAQGNTEAFF
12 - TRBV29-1 CSVVRGNTEAFF
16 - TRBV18 CASSPNTGKMNTEAFF
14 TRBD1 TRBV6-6 CASSFGTGNEKLFF
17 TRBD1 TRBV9 CASSVGQGQGTNQPQHF
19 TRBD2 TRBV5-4 CASSPSGLAAPLSADTQYF
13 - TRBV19 CASSIDIMREAFF
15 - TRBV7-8 CASSLGRGLFQPQHF
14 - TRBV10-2 CASRRPDNTGELFF
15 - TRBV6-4 CASSVSRQPNSPLHF
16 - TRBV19 CASSIRQGLGSSEAFF
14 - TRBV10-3 CAISEVGEDYGYTF
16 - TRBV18 CASSSNLSSYNSPLHF
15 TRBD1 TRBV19 CASSPTGQGAYGYTF
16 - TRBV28 CASSVSGRFSPYEQYF
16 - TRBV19 CASSTPVADKNTEAFF
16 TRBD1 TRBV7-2 CASSWTGTASGNTIYF
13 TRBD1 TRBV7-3 CASTTGVGTEAFF
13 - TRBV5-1 CASSFDIVYEQYF
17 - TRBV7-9 CASSLAIEQGSDQPQHF
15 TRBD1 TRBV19 CASRLGTVDNEKLFF
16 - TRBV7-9 CASSLPYTANTGELFF
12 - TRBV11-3 CASSRSGETQYF
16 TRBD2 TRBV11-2 CASSLDRAGGFSEQFF
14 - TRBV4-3 CASSHLPRQDEQFF
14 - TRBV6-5 CASSTRVLRDTQYF
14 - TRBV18 CASSPPGRSGTYTF
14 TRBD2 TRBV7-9 CASSFGLAGTQQYF
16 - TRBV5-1 CASSLGTLASTGELFF